The 15 T cell receptor beta chains presented below share a single source sample, sequenced in a study of tumor-infiltrating lymphocytes in localized non-small cell lung cancer. Clones were sequenced by immunoSEQ multiplex PCR, and TCRdb holds only the in-frame ones, with some missing. The sample records roughly 8,000 clones, 55% to 80% being singletons. The sequenced material came from uninvolved lung tissue not adjacent to the tumor. These receptor sequences come from a human donor with non-small cell lung cancer.

The rearrangement uses TRBV4-2 and TRBJ2-7; D could derive from TRBD1 or TRBD2 (5 bases each). Trimming left V 2 bases short and J 5 bases short, with 19 bases between. Germline loops: CDR1 LGHNA, CDR2 YNFKEQ. The CDR3 spans 16 residues. CDR3 nucleotides: TGTGCCAGCAGCCAACAACCCGGGACCGCTCTGAACGAGCAGTACTTC. Translation: CASSQQPGTALNEQYF.

The CDR3 loop reads CASSRTGTGGNYGYTF. Written as DNA, the CDR3 is TGTGCCAGCAGTCGAACCGGGACAGGGGGGAACTATGGCTACACCTTC. The chain combines TRBV2 with TRBJ1-2; 11 bases are a match to TRBD1. The CDR3 spans 16 residues. Germline V gene sequence: CDR1 SNHLY, CDR2 FYNNEI. V shed 5 bases, J shed 2 bases, and the junction held 7 bases outside the gene matches.

This clone was counted a few times. A read error may account for a junction end that differs from germline. The CDR3 sequence is CASSPGTGSYNEQFF. The CDR3 DNA reads as TGTGCCAGCAGCCCTGGGACAGGATCCTACAATGAGCAGTTCTTC. J is TRBJ2-1 and V is TRBV5-1; TRBD1 matches at 8 bases. The CDR3 loop spans 15 amino acids. Germline V gene data show CDR1 as SGHRS and CDR2 as YFSETQ.

The chain is built from TRBV28 and TRBJ1-2; tentative D call: TRBD1 (6 bases). Deletions cut 5 bases from V and 4 bases from J, with 26 bases between. CDR1 is MDHEN and CDR2 is SYDVKM in the germline V gene. The CDR3 runs 18 residues. CDR3 in amino acids: CASSPTRSQGKVGYGYTF. The CDR3 nucleotides read TGTGCCAGCAGTCCCACACGATCCCAGGGGAAGGTGGGCTATGGCTACACCTTC.

The chain links TRBV19 to TRBJ2-7; the match to TRBD1 covers 8 bases. The CDR3 length is 15 residues. Per germline, CDR1 LNHDA and CDR2 SQIVND (reference sequence). V trimming: 4 bases; J trimming: 0 bases; junction bases outside the gene matches: 5. The CDR3 reads CASSRFGQGSYEQYF. In DNA, the CDR3 is TGTGCCAGTAGTAGATTCGGACAGGGCTCCTACGAGCAGTACTTC.

The chain links TRBV4-1 to TRBJ2-2; TRBD1 agrees at 10 bases. The CDR3 runs to 16 residues. V trimming: 4 bases; J trimming: 2 bases; junction bases outside the gene matches: 4. The germline gives CDR1 MGHRA, CDR2 YSYEKL. In DNA form, the CDR3 reads TGCGCCAGCAGCCGGGACAGGGGATTTAACACCGGGGAGCTGTTTTTT. It translates to CASSRDRGFNTGELFF.

This clone is labeled as medium-sized. The gene calls are TRBV7-6 and TRBJ2-7; 10 bases map to TRBD2. Germline V lookup: CDR1 SGHVS, CDR2 FNYEAQ. The CDR3 extends over 13 amino acids. Germline trimming cut 6 bases from V and 3 bases from J; bases unmatched to any gene: 2. CDR3 region: CASSASGGYEQYF. CDR3 nucleotide sequence: TGTGCCAGCAGTGCTAGCGGGGGCTACGAGCAGTACTTC.

The chain employs TRBV2 and TRBJ1-5; TRBD1 is a possible D gene (5 bases). Trimming removed 4 bases from V and 3 bases from J, with 13 bases in between. The CDR3 is 15 residues long. CDR1 SNHLY and CDR2 FYNNEI come from the germline V gene. CDR3 sequence: CASSGGSVTNQPQHF. Written as DNA, the CDR3 is TGTGCCAGCAGTGGGGGCAGCGTAACCAATCAGCCCCAGCATTTT. Complete variable domain (other parts from reference TRBV2 and TRBJ1-5): EPEVTQTPSHQVTQMGQEVILRCVPISNHLYFYWYRQILGQKVEFLVSFYNNEISEKSEIFDDQFSVERPDGSNFTLKIRSTKLEDSAMYFCASSGGSVTNQPQHFGDGTRLSIL.

The gene calls are TRBV6-1 and TRBJ2-7, with 10 bases lining up with TRBD1. Germline loops: CDR1 MNHNS, CDR2 SASEGT. CDR3 length: 14 residues. J was trimmed by 3 bases and V by 7 bases; bases with no gene match: 6. CDR3 loop: CASNRQGAVYEQYF. CDR3 in DNA: TGTGCCAGCAATCGACAGGGGGCTGTCTACGAGCAGTACTTC.

This clone qualifies as medium-sized. The rearrangement links TRBV4-2 to TRBJ1-1, with 7 bases identical to TRBD1. J was trimmed by 4 bases and V by 7 bases; bases with no gene match: 18. This CDR3 has 17 amino acids. CDR1 and CDR2 from the germline V gene are LGHNA and YNFKEQ. DNA of the CDR3: TGTGCCAGCATCCCCTGGGGGAACAGGGGAAAGGGCACTGAAGCTTTCTTT. Its translation: CASIPWGNRGKGTEAFF.

This clone is judged medium-sized. The sample holds other DNA sequences that translate to the same CDR3. The chain recombines TRBV9 with TRBJ1-2; D is uncertain. CDR3 length: 12 residues. V lost 5 bases and J lost 0, with 5 bases in between. Germline values: CDR1 SGDLS, CDR2 YYNGEE. The CDR3 DNA follows: TGTGCCAGCAGTCTGTCTAACTATGGCTACACCTTC. This sequence encodes CASSLSNYGYTF.

The J gene is TRBJ1-5, the V gene TRBV19; D is undetermined. Germline loops: CDR1 LNHDA, CDR2 SQIVND (reference sequence). The CDR3 sequence is 14 residues long. The V gene lost 3 bases and the J gene lost 3 bases, with 9 bases spanning the gap. CDR3 sequence: CASSMWQVNQPQHF. The CDR3 bases are TGTGCCAGTAGTATGTGGCAGGTCAATCAGCCCCAGCATTTT. Looking up the rest from reference TRBV19 and TRBJ1-5 gives the full variable domain: DGGITQSPKYLFRKEGQNVTLSCEQNLNHDAMYWYRQDPGQGLRLIYYSQIVNDFQKGDIAEGYSVSREKKESFPLTVTSAQKNPTAFYLCASSMWQVNQPQHFGDGTRLSIL.

This clone appeared a single time. The V and J genes are TRBV5-4 and TRBJ2-5; D call uncertain. Trimming took off 6 bases at V and 4 bases at J, with 10 bases between the two ends. Germline loops: CDR1 SGHNT, CDR2 YYREEE (reference sequence). This CDR3 contains 12 residues. As DNA, the CDR3 is TGTGCCAGCACCGCCTGGGGAGAGACCCAGTACTTC. Translation gives CASTAWGETQYF.

The J gene is TRBJ2-4, the V gene TRBV2; a possible D gene is TRBD1 (8 bases). Germline CDR1 and CDR2: SNHLY and FYNNEI. The CDR3 is made up of 14 amino acids. The V end lost 5 bases, the J end lost 4 bases, and 12 bases lay between the germline ends. As DNA, the CDR3 is TGTGCCAGCAGTCACAGGGGGGGAAAAAACATTCAGTACTTC. This sequence encodes CASSHRGGKNIQYF.

The chain uses TRBV9 and TRBJ2-1; D call uncertain. This CDR3 has 13 residues. The ends were cut back, 0 bases at V and 9 bases at J, with 10 bases in the middle. Germline V gene lookup returns CDR1 SGDLS and CDR2 YYNGEE. CDR3 amino acids: CASSVEPLVEQFF. The CDR3 nucleotides are TGTGCCAGCAGCGTAGAACCCCTCGTTGAGCAGTTCTTC.